This TCR beta chain was recorded in a study of lung T cells in sarcoidosis with Löfgren's syndrome. TCRdb itself ran the reads through MiXCR, one entry per CDR3 protein. The sample carries 58,000 or so distinct CDR3 sequences, about 20% recorded once. CDR1 SQVTM and CDR2 ANQGSEA come from the germline V gene. CDR3 length: 12 residues. Trimming took 6 bases from V and 0 from J, leaving 9 bases between them. Sequenced material: CD4+ T cells from PBMCs. This TCR derives from a human donor with sarcoidosis (Löfgren's syndrome or another form), or a control subject (not recorded which). The genes are TRBV29-1 and TRBJ2-7; TRBD2 is a possible D gene (6 bases). DNA of the CDR3: TGCAGCGTACGGCGGGACTCCTACGAGCAGTACTTC. It specifies CSVRRDSYEQYF.